A selection of T cell receptor beta chains follows, all from one sample in a study of regulatory T cells in long-lasting Graves disease. Each CDR3 protein is one row after TCRdb ran MiXCR on the multiplex PCR reads. The sample carries roughly 430,000 distinct CDR3 sequences, about 16% recorded once. These data are also associated with another study on T cells in Graves' hyperthyroidism and ophthalmopathy.

The sample consisted of peripheral blood mononuclear cells (PBMCs), taken at new diagnosis, from a patient treated with antithyroid drugs. Receptor source: a woman aged 25 to 39 with Graves disease. Both conserved end residues are part of each CDR3. D genes are given only for firm matches. Expanded clones are given a class, and other clones once, few, many or no size at all.

TRBV20-1,TRBD2,TRBJ2-7,many,CSARDQTLLLAGGPYEQYF,TGCAGTGCTAGAGATCAAACTTTATTGTTAGCGGGAGGGCCCTACGAGCAGTACTTC
TRBV6-2/TRBV6-3,TRBD1,TRBJ1-1,NA,CASREDRGAEAFF,TGTGCCAGCAGGGAGGACAGGGGCGCTGAAGCTTTCTTT
TRBV13,TRBD2,TRBJ2-2,NA,CASSPLWGGPNTGELFF,TGTGCCAGCAGCCCACTATGGGGGGGACCGAACACCGGGGAGCTGTTTTTT
TRBV5-4,TRBD2,TRBJ2-1,few,CASSLAVGAGGTEQFF,TGTGCCAGCAGCTTGGCGGTTGGGGCGGGAGGGACGGAGCAGTTCTTC
TRBV7-9,NA,TRBJ2-3,NA,CASSWQDSTDTQYF,TGTGCCAGCAGCTGGCAGGATAGCACAGATACGCAGTATTTT
TRBV28,NA,TRBJ2-4,many,CASSSDRYKKNIQYF,TGTGCCAGCAGTTCAGACAGATATAAAAAAAACATTCAGTACTTC
TRBV30,NA,TRBJ2-7,many,CAWRGPITGLGLEQYF,TGTGCCTGGAGGGGCCCAATAACTGGATTGGGGCTCGAGCAGTACTTC
TRBV14,NA,TRBJ2-1,NA,CASSRNADRSDEQFF,TGTGCCAGCAGCCGCAACGCCGACAGATCCGATGAGCAGTTCTTC
TRBV6-1,TRBD1,TRBJ2-7,many,CASKKLKQGADEQYF,TGTGCCAGCAAGAAGTTGAAACAGGGGGCGGACGAGCAGTACTTC
TRBV2,NA,TRBJ2-7,many,CASSEGGGTLSYEQYF,TGTGCCAGCAGTGAGGGCGGCGGGACTCTGTCCTACGAGCAGTACTTC
TRBV6-1,NA,TRBJ1-5,NA,CASRGAGSNQPQHF,TGTGCCAGCAGGGGGGCAGGATCCAATCAGCCCCAGCATTTT
TRBV6-4,NA,TRBJ1-4,NA,CASSDPSKRIEKLFF,TGTGCCAGCAGTGACCCATCGAAGAGGATTGAAAAACTGTTTTTT
TRBV3-1,NA,TRBJ2-7,many,CASSQPGRTLDEQYF,TGTGCCAGCAGCCAACCGGGACGTACTTTAGACGAGCAGTACTTC
TRBV27,TRBD2,TRBJ2-1,many,CASRMVGGPYNEQFF,TGTGCCAGCAGAATGGTGGGAGGGCCCTACAATGAGCAGTTCTTC
TRBV7-2,TRBD1,TRBJ2-7,NA,CASSTDRGLPYEQYF,TGTGCCAGCAGCACGGACAGGGGGCTCCCCTACGAGCAGTACTTC
TRBV6-5,TRBD1,TRBJ1-5,few,CASSFDRVQPQHF,TGTGCCAGCAGTTTCGACAGGGTTCAGCCCCAGCATTTT
TRBV18,TRBD2,TRBJ2-7,NA,CASSPPLAGGFYEQYF,TGTGCCAGCTCACCACCTTTGGCGGGAGGGTTTTACGAGCAGTACTTC
TRBV20-1,NA,TRBJ1-5,few,CSARQGGDNQPQHF,TGCAGTGCCCGCCAAGGAGGGGACAATCAGCCCCAGCATTTT
TRBV2,NA,TRBJ1-1,many,CASGGPLWNTEAFF,TGTGCCAGCGGAGGACCCCTGTGGAACACTGAAGCTTTCTTT
TRBV10-3,NA,TRBJ1-5,many,CAIGPEGGPSNQPQHF,TGTGCCATCGGGCCTGAAGGGGGGCCGAGCAATCAGCCCCAGCATTTT
TRBV4-1,NA,TRBJ2-1,NA,CASSQEGFGSNEQFF,TGCGCCAGCAGCCAAGAAGGTTTCGGAAGCAATGAGCAGTTCTTC
TRBV12-3/TRBV12-4,NA,TRBJ1-5,many,CASSGRGGNYNQPQHF,TGTGCCAGCAGTGGTCGGGGGGGGAATTACAATCAGCCCCAGCATTTT
TRBV6-1,NA,TRBJ1-5,few,CASSLLGLQEAQHF,TGTGCCAGCAGTCTCCTGGGGTTGCAGGAGGCCCAGCATTTT
TRBV4-1,NA,TRBJ1-5,many,CASSQALRQGAPQHF,TGCGCCAGCAGCCAAGCATTAAGGCAGGGTGCGCCCCAGCATTTT
TRBV30,NA,TRBJ1-2,many,CAWRRRGFIGGYTF,TGTGCCTGGAGACGCAGGGGTTTCATTGGTGGCTACACCTTC
TRBV28,NA,TRBJ2-5,many,CASQSWETQYF,TGTGCCAGCCAGTCGTGGGAGACCCAGTACTTC
TRBV20-1,NA,TRBJ1-2,few,CSARFRGPPHYGYTF,TGCAGTGCCAGGTTTCGGGGACCGCCGCACTATGGCTACACCTTC
TRBV2,NA,TRBJ2-1,many,CASSGFQGGGGFF,TGTGCCAGCAGCGGTTTCCAGGGTGGAGGGGGGTTCTTC
TRBV7-9,NA,TRBJ2-1,NA,CASSLSRDKYNEQFF,TGTGCCAGCAGCTTAAGTCGGGACAAATACAATGAGCAGTTCTTC
TRBV5-5,TRBD2,TRBJ2-3,NA,CASSDEGLAGGPDTDTQYF,TGTGCCAGCAGCGACGAGGGACTAGCGGGAGGGCCTGACACAGATACGCAGTATTTT
TRBV24-1,NA,TRBJ2-1,many,CATSDPGQVGYNEQFF,TGTGCCACCAGTGACCCGGGGCAGGTGGGCTACAATGAGCAGTTCTTC
TRBV27,NA,TRBJ2-7,NA,CATRSAVWGVEQYF,TGTGCCACCAGATCGGCAGTATGGGGCGTCGAGCAGTACTTC
TRBV2,NA,TRBJ2-5,many,CAGAYSETQYF,TGTGCCGGCGCCTACTCGGAGACCCAGTACTTC
TRBV5-5,NA,TRBJ2-3,few,CASSLAWGTDTQYF,TGTGCCAGCAGCTTGGCCTGGGGCACAGATACGCAGTATTTT
TRBV19,NA,TRBJ2-3,few,CASRGTWFDADTQYF,TGTGCCAGTAGGGGGACCTGGTTCGACGCAGATACGCAGTATTTT
TRBV12-5,TRBD1,TRBJ1-1,many,CASGLLGQGTHMNTEAFF,TGTGCTAGTGGTTTGCTTGGACAGGGCACTCACATGAACACTGAAGCTTTCTTT
TRBV3-1,NA,TRBJ2-7,many,CASSQDGIEQYF,TGTGCCAGCAGCCAAGATGGCATAGAGCAGTACTTC
TRBV5-4,TRBD2,TRBJ2-3,NA,CASSLSSGSGVQSSTDTQYF,TGTGCCAGCAGCTTGTCGTCGGGGAGCGGGGTCCAATCTAGCACAGATACGCAGTATTTT
TRBV29-1,NA,TRBJ2-7,many,CSAGGEKYYEQYF,TGCAGCGCAGGGGGGGAGAAATACTACGAGCAGTACTTC
TRBV28,NA,TRBJ1-5,NA,CASGWGQSYSNQPQHF,TGTGCCAGTGGTTGGGGCCAGAGCTATAGCAATCAGCCCCAGCATTTT
TRBV2,TRBD2,TRBJ2-2,NA,CAGLKAGGPTGELFF,TGTGCCGGGCTTAAGGCGGGAGGACCCACCGGGGAGCTGTTTTTT
TRBV6-2/TRBV6-3,NA,TRBJ1-6,many,CASSYRGAAYNSPLHF,TGTGCCAGCAGTTACAGGGGGGCTGCCTATAATTCACCCCTCCACTTT
TRBV28,NA,TRBJ2-7,many,CAISAAFYEQYF,TGTGCCATCTCGGCTGCGTTTTACGAGCAGTACTTC
TRBV28,NA,TRBJ2-2,few,CASSLPTVPGELFF,TGTGCCAGCAGTTTACCCACTGTACCCGGGGAGCTGTTTTTT
TRBV13,TRBD1,TRBJ1-2,many,CASSTGKALYGYTF,TGTGCCAGCTCGACAGGGAAGGCGCTCTATGGCTACACCTTC
TRBV14,NA,TRBJ2-3,many,CASSLSNADTQYF,TGTGCCAGCAGCCTTTCGAATGCAGATACGCAGTATTTT
TRBV28,TRBD2,TRBJ2-7,many,CASSLSQRDSSYEQYF,TGTGCCAGCAGTTTATCACAGCGGGATAGCTCCTACGAGCAGTACTTC
TRBV13,TRBD2,TRBJ2-1,many,CASSSGLAEVLDNEQFF,TGTGCCAGCAGCTCCGGACTAGCGGAGGTCCTAGACAATGAGCAGTTCTTC
TRBV19,TRBD2,TRBJ2-7,few,CASTTTSSGGFYEQYF,TGTGCCAGTACCACCACCTCTAGCGGGGGGTTCTACGAGCAGTACTTC
TRBV7-2,NA,TRBJ1-5,many,CASAWGMGNQPQHF,TGTGCCAGCGCATGGGGAATGGGCAATCAGCCCCAGCATTTT
TRBV6-1,TRBD2,TRBJ2-7,many,CASSLAGSTYEQYF,TGTGCCAGCAGCCTAGCGGGAAGCACCTACGAGCAGTACTTC
TRBV6-1,TRBD2,TRBJ2-7,many,CASRTFRLASLYEQYF,TGTGCCAGCAGGACCTTCAGACTAGCGTCCCTCTACGAGCAGTACTTC
TRBV20-1,NA,TRBJ1-1,many,CSANALDSNTEAFF,TGCAGTGCTAACGCCTTGGACAGTAACACTGAAGCTTTCTTT
TRBV6-1,NA,TRBJ1-1,many,CASSEAVGGIGTEAFF,TGTGCCAGCAGTGAAGCGGTGGGGGGCATAGGCACTGAAGCTTTCTTT
TRBV6-1,TRBD2,TRBJ2-7,many,CASREREVIYEQYF,TGTGCCAGCAGAGAGCGGGAGGTTATCTACGAGCAGTACTTC
TRBV5-1,NA,TRBJ1-1,NA,CASSLEGGVGKNTEAFF,TGCGCCAGCAGCTTGGAGGGGGGGGTCGGGAAGAACACTGAAGCTTTCTTT
TRBV20-1,TRBD2,TRBJ2-7,many,CSAVSGTSTIEQYF,TGCAGTGCTGTATCGGGGACTAGTACCATAGAGCAGTACTTC